A selection of T cell receptor beta chains follows, all from one sample in a study of blood T cell dynamics during melanoma immunotherapy. TCRdb's copy holds only in-frame clones and misses some; the assay was immunoSEQ multiplex PCR. The sample has 9,500 or so clones; 89% are singletons. The sample consisted of blood, taken from a patient treated with checkpoint blockade. All receptors derive from a human donor with melanoma. Both conserved end residues are part of each CDR3. The order of the fields is J gene, D gene, clone size, V gene, CDR3 protein, CDR3 DNA. D genes are given only for firm matches. Some rows mark clone size as missing; the rest say once, few, many or name a class of expanded clone.

J gene: TRBJ2-1; D gene: TRBD2; clone size: NA; V gene: TRBV7-2; CDR3 protein: CASSSRAGEGNEQFF; CDR3 DNA: TGTGCCAGCAGCTCCCGCGCGGGAGAGGGCAATGAGCAGTTCTTC
J gene: TRBJ2-1; D gene: NA; clone size: NA; V gene: TRBV28; CDR3 protein: CASGRAEGNEQFF; CDR3 DNA: TGTGCCAGCGGCCGGGCCGAGGGGAATGAGCAGTTCTTC
J gene: TRBJ1-5; D gene: NA; clone size: NA; V gene: TRBV7-2; CDR3 protein: CASSFQAVVNQPQHF; CDR3 DNA: TGTGCCAGCAGCTTCCAGGCGGTGGTGAATCAGCCCCAGCATTTT
J gene: TRBJ1-1; D gene: NA; clone size: NA; V gene: TRBV18; CDR3 protein: CASSPRQGSMMNTEAFF; CDR3 DNA: TGTGCCAGCTCCCCCCGGCAGGGGTCCATGATGAACACTGAAGCTTTCTTT
J gene: TRBJ2-2; D gene: NA; clone size: NA; V gene: TRBV7-2; CDR3 protein: CASSVSMVGGGELFF; CDR3 DNA: TGTGCCAGCAGCGTCTCCATGGTTGGGGGCGGGGAGCTGTTTTTT
J gene: TRBJ2-1; D gene: NA; clone size: NA; V gene: TRBV5-4; CDR3 protein: CASSSSSSGEQFF; CDR3 DNA: TGTGCCAGCAGCTCCTCCAGTTCCGGTGAGCAGTTCTTC
J gene: TRBJ2-7; D gene: TRBD2; clone size: NA; V gene: TRBV10-2; CDR3 protein: CASSEPATSGIREQYF; CDR3 DNA: TGCGCCAGCAGTGAGCCGGCGACTAGCGGGATCAGGGAGCAGTACTTC
J gene: TRBJ1-5; D gene: NA; clone size: few; V gene: TRBV5-5; CDR3 protein: CASSFQTNQPQHF; CDR3 DNA: TGTGCCAGCAGCTTCCAGACAAATCAGCCCCAGCATTTT
J gene: TRBJ2-3; D gene: NA; clone size: NA; V gene: TRBV19; CDR3 protein: CASSPTLTGHTQYF; CDR3 DNA: TGTGCCAGTAGTCCAACCTTAACGGGGCATACGCAGTATTTT
J gene: TRBJ2-7; D gene: TRBD2; clone size: NA; V gene: TRBV28; CDR3 protein: CASSSSGRNEQYF; CDR3 DNA: TGTGCCAGCAGTTCTAGCGGGAGAAACGAGCAGTACTTC
J gene: TRBJ2-7; D gene: TRBD1; clone size: once; V gene: TRBV7-2; CDR3 protein: CASRLATGAQYEQYF; CDR3 DNA: TGTGCCAGCAGGCTAGCTACAGGGGCCCAATACGAGCAGTACTTC
J gene: TRBJ2-4; D gene: NA; clone size: NA; V gene: TRBV10-2; CDR3 protein: CASSESRDGLAKNIQYF; CDR3 DNA: TGCGCCAGCAGTGAGTCACGGGACGGTTTAGCCAAAAACATTCAGTACTTC
J gene: TRBJ2-7; D gene: NA; clone size: NA; V gene: TRBV6-6; CDR3 protein: CASSYSGSYEQYF; CDR3 DNA: TGTGCCAGCAGTTACTCGGGCTCCTACGAGCAGTACTTC
J gene: TRBJ1-1; D gene: NA; clone size: once; V gene: TRBV11-2; CDR3 protein: CASSPWRGAEAFF; CDR3 DNA: TGTGCCAGCAGTCCGTGGAGAGGGGCTGAAGCTTTCTTT
J gene: TRBJ1-2; D gene: TRBD1; clone size: NA; V gene: TRBV18; CDR3 protein: CASSATGGPAGYTF; CDR3 DNA: TGTGCCAGCTCAGCTACAGGGGGCCCCGCTGGCTACACCTTC
J gene: TRBJ2-7; D gene: TRBD1; clone size: NA; V gene: TRBV7-2; CDR3 protein: CASSLSSGTGSYEQYF; CDR3 DNA: TGTGCCAGCAGCCTCTCCTCTGGGACAGGCTCCTACGAGCAGTACTTC
J gene: TRBJ1-2; D gene: TRBD1; clone size: NA; V gene: TRBV18; CDR3 protein: CASSPGTGDYGYTF; CDR3 DNA: TGTGCCAGCTCCCCGGGCACAGGGGACTATGGCTACACCTTC
J gene: TRBJ2-7; D gene: NA; clone size: NA; V gene: TRBV5-1; CDR3 protein: CASSLRVGSEQYF; CDR3 DNA: TGCGCCAGCAGCTTGCGTGTAGGGAGCGAGCAGTACTTC
J gene: TRBJ1-5; D gene: TRBD1; clone size: NA; V gene: TRBV6-5; CDR3 protein: CASSYAGGGNQPQHF; CDR3 DNA: TGTGCCAGCAGTTACGCAGGGGGCGGGAATCAGCCCCAGCATTTT
J gene: TRBJ1-3; D gene: NA; clone size: NA; V gene: TRBV19; CDR3 protein: CASTRASGNTIYF; CDR3 DNA: TGTGCCAGTACCCGAGCCTCTGGAAACACCATATATTTT
J gene: TRBJ1-4; D gene: NA; clone size: NA; V gene: TRBV18; CDR3 protein: CASSPRGAANEKLFF; CDR3 DNA: TGTGCCAGCTCACCACGGGGTGCAGCTAATGAAAAACTGTTTTTT
J gene: TRBJ1-1; D gene: TRBD1; clone size: NA; V gene: TRBV28; CDR3 protein: CASSELGTGANAEAFF; CDR3 DNA: TGTGCCAGCAGCGAGCTGGGGACAGGGGCTAACGCTGAAGCTTTCTTT
J gene: TRBJ2-7; D gene: NA; clone size: NA; V gene: TRBV28; CDR3 protein: CASSGPGTGMREGVYEQYF; CDR3 DNA: TGTGCCAGCAGTGGGCCCGGGACAGGGATGCGGGAGGGAGTCTACGAGCAGTACTTC
J gene: TRBJ2-3; D gene: TRBD1; clone size: NA; V gene: TRBV11-1; CDR3 protein: CASSPTQGASTDTQYF; CDR3 DNA: TGTGCCAGCAGCCCAACCCAGGGGGCGAGCACAGATACGCAGTATTTT